This TCR beta chain was profiled in a study of T cells in Graves' hyperthyroidism and ophthalmopathy. Germline lookup yields CDR1 SGHVS and CDR2 FQNEAQ. CDR3 length: 15 residues. The germline V and J ends were trimmed by 5 bases and 7 bases, with 20 bases remaining between them. Based on clinical symptoms, serum thyroxine and TRAb, thyroid ultrasound and orbital computed tomography, diagnoses were reached. This clonotype was seen at least ten times. RNA transcripts provided the source from which TCR beta CDR3 regions were amplified. A first-round RT-PCR of the TCR CDR3 used the HTBI primer set. TCRdb fed the multiplex PCR reads into MiXCR, producing one record per CDR3 protein. Here the sample spans hundreds of thousands of distinct CDR3 sequences, roughly 20% being singletons.

The sequence was collected from a woman in her fifties or sixties with Graves' hyperthyroidism that later progressed to Graves' ophthalmopathy. The chain links TRBV7-8 to TRBJ1-2; D unclear. What was sequenced was blood. Written as DNA, the CDR3 is TGTGCCAGCAGCCTAATTGGGCCGCGGGCGGGTGGCTACACCTTC. Translated: CASSLIGPRAGGYTF.